The 17 T cell receptor beta chains below come from one sample, sequenced in a study of blood T cell repertoires in COVID-19. TCRdb keeps only in-frame clones here, not all; method: immunoSEQ multiplex PCR. The sample has about 420,000 clones, over 85% seen once. Sequenced: peripheral blood. The origin of the receptors is a man aged 18 to 29 with COVID-19, enrolled during active disease.

This clone occurred a few times. This chain uses TRBV6-5 with TRBJ1-3, with 7 bases matching TRBD1. The ends lost 7 bases at V and 3 bases at J; junction bases unmatched: 6. The CDR3 has 14 residues. Germline CDR1 is MNHEY and CDR2 is SVGAGI. CDR3 in DNA: TGTGCCAGCACCTCGACAGGGAGTGGAAACACCATATATTTT. Translation: CASTSTGSGNTIYF.

CDR3 in amino acids: CASSYSAAGDPYEQYF. As DNA, the CDR3 is TGTGCCAGCAGTTACTCAGCTGCAGGGGACCCCTACGAGCAGTACTTC. This sequence joins TRBV6-5 and TRBJ2-7, with a possible D match to TRBD1 (6 bases). The germline gives CDR1 MNHEY, CDR2 SVGAGI. The CDR3 contains 16 residues. V was shortened by 0 bases and J by 2 bases, with 14 bases between the two germline ends.

The chain has TRBV7-2 and TRBJ2-5; D perhaps matches TRBD1 (6 bases). The CDR3 runs to 16 residues. Between the trimmed V and J ends, which lost 5 bases and 5 bases, there was a span of 21 bases. Looked up from germline, CDR1 is SGHTA and CDR2 is FQGNSA. For the CDR3, the DNA is TGTGCCAGCAGCGCCAGACAGGAGTTAGTGGGCGAGACCCAGTACTTC. Translating it yields CASSARQELVGETQYF.

The rearrangement links TRBV9 to TRBJ2-1; TRBD1 aligns across 11 bases. Germline CDR1 reads SGDLS; CDR2 reads YYNGEE. Trimming at V came to 5 bases and at J to 7 bases, leaving 5 bases not matched to a gene. The CDR3 contains 14 residues. CDR3 in amino acids: CASSRTGGKNEQFF. CDR3 in DNA: TGTGCCAGCAGTAGGACAGGGGGCAAGAATGAGCAGTTCTTC.

Notes on this clone: One end of the junction varies from germline; a read error may be responsible. Written as DNA, the CDR3 is TGCAGCGTCGAAGGCAGTCCCTATGGCTACACCTTC. Amino acid sequence: CSVEGSPYGYTF. The chain uses TRBV29-1 and TRBJ1-2; D unresolved. Per germline, CDR1 SQVTM and CDR2 ANQGSEA. This CDR3 has 12 residues. The full variable domain, completed using reference TRBV29-1 and TRBJ1-2, is SAVISQKPSRDICQRGTSLTIQCQVDSQVTMMFWYRQQPGQSLTLIATANQGSEATYESGFVIDKFPISRPNLTFSTLTVSNMSPEDSSIYLCSVEGSPYGYTFGSGTRLTVV.

The rearrangement joins TRBV2 to TRBJ2-7; TRBD2 is a possible D gene (6 bases). The germline V gene encodes CDR1 SNHLY and CDR2 FYNNEI. The CDR3 loop spans 17 amino acids. V was shortened by 6 bases and J by 3 bases, with 24 bases between the two germline ends. The CDR3 DNA is TGTGCCAGCAGGGCGCGGGGTAGGGTCAGACACGACTACGAGCAGTACTTC. Amino acid sequence: CASRARGRVRHDYEQYF.

The rearrangement joins TRBV6-1 to TRBJ2-3; 7 bases are shared with TRBD2. Germline values: CDR1 MNHNS, CDR2 SASEGT. The CDR3 sequence is 19 residues long. The junction had 18 bases not matched to a gene; V was cut back by 4 bases and J by 2 bases. The CDR3 protein is CASSGRRGLGAGFTDTQYF. CDR3 coding DNA: TGTGCCAGCAGTGGACGCCGGGGGTTGGGAGCGGGGTTCACAGATACGCAGTATTTT.

The chain has TRBV7-2 and TRBJ2-1, with 8 bases lining up with TRBD2. The CDR3 has 15 amino acids. The V gene's germline CDR1 is SGHTA and CDR2 FQGNSA. The V gene end was trimmed by 5 bases and the J gene end by 4 bases; junction bases not matched to a gene: 7. The CDR3 spells CASSLDGGVYNEQFF. The CDR3 nucleotides are TGTGCCAGCAGCCTAGACGGGGGGGTGTACAATGAGCAGTTCTTC. Looking up the rest from reference TRBV7-2 and TRBJ2-1 gives the full variable domain: GAGVSQSPSNKVTEKGKDVELRCDPISGHTALYWYRQSLGQGLEFLIYFQGNSAPDKSGLPSDRFSAERTGGSVSTLTIQRTQQEDSAVYLCASSLDGGVYNEQFFGPGTRLTVL.

V usage is TRBV7-9 and J usage is TRBJ2-7; 8 bases match TRBD2. V lost 3 bases, J lost 2 bases, and 3 bases stayed unmatched. This CDR3 is built from 14 residues. In germline, CDR1 is SEHNR, CDR2 FQNEAQ (reference sequence). CDR3 sequence: CASSLGLVAYEQYF. As DNA, the CDR3 is TGTGCCAGCAGCTTGGGACTAGTAGCCTACGAGCAGTACTTC.

V gene TRBV7-6 combines with J gene TRBJ2-1; 8 bases line up with TRBD2. There are 15 residues in the CDR3. V lost 5 bases and J lost 5; bases outside the gene matches: 8. Germline V gene data show CDR1 as SGHVS and CDR2 as FNYEAQ. CDR3 sequence (DNA): TGTGCCAGCAGCCTACACGGGGGGGCTCACAATGAGCAGTTCTTC. Protein sequence: CASSLHGGAHNEQFF. The full variable domain, with the rest looked up from reference TRBV7-6 and TRBJ2-1, is GAGVSQSPRYKVTKRGQDVALRCDPISGHVSLYWYRQALGQGPEFLTYFNYEAQQDKSGLPNDRFSAERPEGSISTLTIQRTEQRDSAMYRCASSLHGGAHNEQFFGPGTRLTVL.

V is TRBV10-2 and J is TRBJ2-7; D perhaps matches TRBD2 (6 bases). With 5 bases removed from V and 2 bases from J, the gap between germline ends came to 10 bases. This CDR3 is 13 amino acids long. In germline, CDR1 is WSHSY, CDR2 SAAADI. CDR3 sequence reads: CASSWGGAYEQYF. For the CDR3, the DNA is TGCGCCAGCAGTTGGGGCGGGGCCTACGAGCAGTACTTC.

The rearrangement joins TRBV24-1 to TRBJ2-1; the D gene is possibly TRBD2 (6 bases). V lost 3 bases and J 7 bases, leaving 18 bases between the germline ends. The CDR3 contains 16 residues. Germline assignment: CDR1 KGHDR and CDR2 SFDVKD. The CDR3 is CATSDALSAGRNEQFF. As DNA, the CDR3 is TGTGCCACCAGTGATGCGTTGAGCGCGGGGCGGAATGAGCAGTTCTTC.

Concerning this clone itself: Other DNA sequences in this sample translate to the same CDR3. The chain has TRBV24-1 and TRBJ1-2; D is undetermined. The ends were cut back, 3 bases at V and 4 bases at J, with 5 bases in the middle. CDR3 length: 12 residues. Germline V gene sequence: CDR1 KGHDR, CDR2 SFDVKD. The CDR3 region has the DNA TGTGCCACCAGTGATCCAGGCTATGGCTACACCTTC. Encoded protein: CATSDPGYGYTF.

Only one count was recorded for this clone. The chain combines TRBV19 with TRBJ2-3, with TRBD2 identical over 8 bases. The CDR3 is 16 residues long. In germline, CDR1 is LNHDA, CDR2 SQIVND (reference sequence). V lost 3 bases, J lost 3 bases, and 8 bases stayed unmatched. CDR3 protein: CASSILGVAGTDTQYF. The CDR3 region has the DNA TGTGCCAGTAGTATCCTCGGGGTAGCGGGAACAGATACGCAGTATTTT.

As regards this clone: The same CDR3 can be traced to other DNA sequences in this sample. The chain recombines TRBV5-1 with TRBJ1-4; D perhaps matches TRBD1 (5 bases). V lost 2 bases and J lost 5, with 10 bases in between. CDR1 and CDR2 from the germline V gene are SGHRS and YFSETQ. This CDR3 has 14 residues. DNA for the CDR3: TGCGCCAGCAGCTTAGAAGGGGTCAATGAAAAACTGTTTTTT. It yields the protein CASSLEGVNEKLFF. The variable domain in full, with the rest retrieved from reference TRBV5-1 and TRBJ1-4, is KAGVTQTPRYLIKTRGQQVTLSCSPISGHRSVSWYQQTPGQGLQFLFEYFSETQRNKGNFPGRFSGRQFSNSRSEMNVSTLELGDSALYLCASSLEGVNEKLFFGSGTQLSVL.

The chain couples TRBV2 to TRBJ1-5; the D is unclear. V was clipped by 1 base and J by 4 bases, with 5 bases between them. CDR1 and CDR2 from the germline V gene are SNHLY and FYNNEI. The CDR3 has 13 amino acids. CDR3 sequence (DNA): TGTGCCAGCAGTGAAGTCAGGAATCAGCCCCAGCATTTT. Its protein is CASSEVRNQPQHF.

V gene TRBV27 combines with J gene TRBJ2-7; TRBD1 matches at 9 bases. CDR1 MNHEY and CDR2 SMNVEV come from the germline V gene (reference sequence). CDR3 length equals 16 residues. With V trimmed by 6 bases and J by 5 bases, 14 bases remained unmatched. In nucleotides, the CDR3 is TGTGCCAGCAGACAACCGGGACAGGGAAGAAGCGACGAGCAGTACTTC. Translating gives CASRQPGQGRSDEQYF.